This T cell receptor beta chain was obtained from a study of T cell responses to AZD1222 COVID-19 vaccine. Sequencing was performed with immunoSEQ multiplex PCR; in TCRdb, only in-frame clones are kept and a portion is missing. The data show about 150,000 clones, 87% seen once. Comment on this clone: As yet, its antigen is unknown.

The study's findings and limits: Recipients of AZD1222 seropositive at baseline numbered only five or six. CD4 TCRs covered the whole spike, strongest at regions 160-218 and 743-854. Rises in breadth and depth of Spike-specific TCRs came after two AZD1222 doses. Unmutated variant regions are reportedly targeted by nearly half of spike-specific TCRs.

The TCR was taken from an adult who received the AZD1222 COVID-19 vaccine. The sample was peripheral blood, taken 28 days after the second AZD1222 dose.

The CDR3 region has the DNA TGTGCCAGCGGCCGAGTGGGTAATGAAAAACTGTTTTTT. Amino acids: CASGRVGNEKLFF. This chain uses TRBV2 with TRBJ1-4; D is uncertain. Germline-derived CDR1 and CDR2 are SNHLY and FYNNEI. This CDR3 is built from 13 residues. Trimming shortened V by 8 bases and J by 4 bases, and 11 bases separated the two germline ends.